This TCR beta chain was recovered during a study of post-analysis software for immune sequencing data (dated by TCRdb to between 2015 and 2017). As for the study more broadly: The recorded disease courses included relapsing-remitting, secondary progressive and progressive-relapsing multiple sclerosis, and some patients had no subtype annotation. A subset of samples was prepared in parallel using single-end sample barcoding, then pooled and co-amplified after Illumina adapter ligation. Patient repertoires were compared against around 10 previously published healthy control repertoires from donors aged about 6 to 28 years. General study outcomes and caveats: Multiple sclerosis patients had significantly lower normalized Chao1 diversity than controls, a result that suggests substantial peripheral T-cell clonal expansion. The multiple sclerosis patient group was slightly younger than the control group. When samples were clustered directly using the F measure, samples prepared in the same batch co-clustered strongly, which prompted a batch-effect correction. Four or five TRBV segments, including TRBV5-6, TRBV5-1 and TRBV20-1, were significantly more frequent in patients than controls.

From cysteine to phenylalanine, the CDR3 is 15 amino acids long. The only DNA kept is the CDR3, 45 bases in frame from the first base. CDR1 is given as DFQATT and CDR2 as SNEGSKA, both from the germline V gene (reference sequence). V gives up 1 base and J gives up 5 bases, and the segment between their germline ends measures 17 bases. Library preparation was by PCR. Sequenced on an Illumina HiSeq 2500. To reduce PCR and sequencing biases, unique molecular identifiers were built into the TCR beta cDNA libraries. About 500,000 cDNA molecules were obtained per 1 to 10 million input T cells, so each molecule approximated one T cell. Patient libraries were prepared and sequenced with the same protocol used for the earlier healthy control dataset. Within a given batch, samples were prepared together, multiplexed and sequenced on the same HiSeq lane. The authors' analysis ran thus. MIGEC handled the raw barcoded reads, throwing out single-read molecular identifier groups before consensus assembly and CDR3 extraction. VDJtools was used for post-analysis of the clonotype tables, with diversity normalized by down-sampling every dataset to the smallest sample size. To correct batch-related cross-sample contamination, repertoire overlap clustering matched CDR3 amino acid sequences but not nucleotide sequences. TCRdb reanalyzed the raw reads on its own, using fastp at Q25 for trimming and MiXCR for clone calling, and kept in-frame beta chains. Each entry is one CDR3 protein sequence, shown with its most common DNA and genes. The V and J calls, along with clone size, are taken from TCRdb and not from the paper's own processing. The sample data list 600,000 to 750,000 distinct CDR3 sequences, and 55% to 60% of these were observed just once. The ten largest clones take up about 10% of the sample.

Details on this clonotype: What this receptor recognizes is not known. One base away there is no much larger clone; base qualities are not given.

To demonstrate the VDJtools post-analysis software, the study profiled TCR beta repertoires from the peripheral blood of around 13 young patients with multiple sclerosis. Multiple sclerosis patients were children and adolescents aged about 6 to 16 years. The receptor's source is a girl aged 2-10 years with multiple sclerosis. The rearranged segments are TRBV20-1 and TRBJ2-5; tentative D gene TRBD2, with 5 bases matching. Sequenced material: blood. The CDR3 protein is CSARGSASQLETQYF. The sequence in DNA is TGCAGTGCTAGAGGGTCGGCTAGCCAACTGGAGACCCAGTACTTC.